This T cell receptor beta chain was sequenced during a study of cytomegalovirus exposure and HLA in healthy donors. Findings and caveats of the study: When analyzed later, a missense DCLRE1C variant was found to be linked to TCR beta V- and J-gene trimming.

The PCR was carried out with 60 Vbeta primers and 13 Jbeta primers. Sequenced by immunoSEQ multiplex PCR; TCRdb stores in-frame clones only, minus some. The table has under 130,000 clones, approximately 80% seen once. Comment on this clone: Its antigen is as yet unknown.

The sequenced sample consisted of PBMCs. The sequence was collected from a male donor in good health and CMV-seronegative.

The CDR3 bases are TGTGCCAGCAGCCAAGTCTCACAGGGGGCAGGGAATGAGCAGTTCTTC. Its protein is CASSQVSQGAGNEQFF. J is TRBJ2-1 and V is TRBV14, with TRBD1 identical over 9 bases. The trim removed 1 base at V and 7 bases at J, leaving 8 bases unmatched. Germline CDR1 and CDR2: SGHDN and FVKESK. The CDR3 is made up of 16 amino acids.